This entry concerns a single TCR beta chain. Its antigen is not identified. This record comes from a study of beta chain features in type 1 diabetes. V was clipped by 1 base and J by 10 bases; unmatched bases: 5. The germline V gene has CDR1 SEHNR and CDR2 FQNEAQ (reference sequence). CDR3 length equals 13 residues. All of the isolated RNA was reverse transcribed, so expressed TCRB transcripts were sequenced. TCRdb's copy holds only in-frame clones and misses some; the assay was immunoSEQ multiplex PCR. The table has 200,000 to 250,000 clones, about 10% seen once. Study-level results: TCRB CDR3s were moderately but significantly shorter in Type 1 diabetes patients in all four CD4+ subsets.

The V and J genes are TRBV7-9 and TRBJ1-1; 8 bases fit TRBD1. Sequencing was done on a sample of naive CD4+ T cells from blood. This clonotype was sampled from a woman younger than 30 in good health. Here the CDR3 DNA reads TGTGCCAGCAGCTTAGACGGACAGGGTGGAGCTTTCTTT. The encoded protein is CASSLDGQGGAFF.